This TCR beta chain was profiled in a study of cytomegalovirus exposure and HLA in healthy donors. Study-level background: Prior work identified around 120 million unique TCR beta sequences in 150 million to 200 million T cells.

The CDR3 is made up of 16 amino acids. The germline gives CDR1 MNHEY, CDR2 SMNVEV (reference sequence). J lost 4 bases, V lost 5 bases, and 8 bases had no gene match. Concerning this clone itself: What it recognizes is unknown.

Findings and caveats of the study: Among CMV-associated TCR beta chains, most appeared HLA-restricted in a later analysis. Rarity marked most TCR sequences, yet some public TCRs occurred in many donors. When analyzed later, a missense DCLRE1C variant was found to be linked to TCR beta V- and J-gene trimming.

Primers: 60 Vbeta forward and 13 Jbeta reverse. Sequencing was performed with immunoSEQ multiplex PCR; in TCRdb, only in-frame clones are kept and a portion is missing. Among approximately 110,000 clones listed, roughly 70% were seen once. The origin of this receptor is a woman aged 25 to 39 in good health and CMV-seronegative. The genes are TRBV27 and TRBJ1-3; TRBD1 matches at 10 bases. Sequenced: PBMCs. This chain's CDR3 is CASSPRQGAGGNTIYF. CDR3 DNA: TGTGCCAGCAGTCCCCGACAGGGGGCGGGGGGAAACACCATATATTTT.